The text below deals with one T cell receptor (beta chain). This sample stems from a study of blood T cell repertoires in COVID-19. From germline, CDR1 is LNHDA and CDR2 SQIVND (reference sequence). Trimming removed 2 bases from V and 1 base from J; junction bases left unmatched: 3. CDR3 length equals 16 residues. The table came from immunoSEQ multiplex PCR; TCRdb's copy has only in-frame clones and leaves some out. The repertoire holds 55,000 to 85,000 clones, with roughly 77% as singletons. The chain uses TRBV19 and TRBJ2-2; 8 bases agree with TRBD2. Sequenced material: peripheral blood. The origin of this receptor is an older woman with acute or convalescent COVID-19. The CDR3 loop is CASSIQAGGNTGELFF. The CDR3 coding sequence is TGTGCCAGTAGTATACAGGCGGGAGGGAACACCGGGGAGCTGTTTTTT. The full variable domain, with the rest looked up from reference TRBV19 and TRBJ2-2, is DGGITQSPKYLFRKEGQNVTLSCEQNLNHDAMYWYRQDPGQGLRLIYYSQIVNDFQKGDIAEGYSVSREKKESFPLTVTSAQKNPTAFYLCASSIQAGGNTGELFFGEGSRLTVL.